This T cell receptor beta chain is drawn from a study of blood T cell repertoires in COVID-19. For the study at large: The origin of the acute and convalescent COVID-19 samples was the United States, Italy and Spain. In each case, the material was cDNA or gDNA derived from T cells, B-cell-depleted T cells, or PBMCs.

This clone was detected once. Authors' methods: From reference gene primer amplification, estimates of nucleated cell counts were derived. The assay was immunoSEQ multiplex PCR, and TCRdb's table has in-frame clones only and misses some. Clone size and the V and J calls come from that table; the DNA yielded D and trimming. The data show roughly 88,000 clones, with roughly 85% seen just once and about 16% held by the top ten. In Seattle, patients joined the study during active infection and were tracked longitudinally. The source material was peripheral blood. This clonotype was obtained from a woman aged 55-70 years with COVID-19, enrolled during active disease.

The CDR3: CASSTWTGGAGGPYEQYF. The CDR3 DNA follows: TGCGCCAGCAGCACCTGGACGGGGGGAGCGGGGGGACCCTACGAGCAGTACTTC. This chain uses TRBV5-1 with TRBJ2-7; the match to TRBD2 covers 9 bases. The V gene's germline CDR1 is SGHRS and CDR2 YFSETQ. J was trimmed by 2 bases and V by 4 bases; bases with no gene match: 16. The CDR3 loop spans 18 amino acids.